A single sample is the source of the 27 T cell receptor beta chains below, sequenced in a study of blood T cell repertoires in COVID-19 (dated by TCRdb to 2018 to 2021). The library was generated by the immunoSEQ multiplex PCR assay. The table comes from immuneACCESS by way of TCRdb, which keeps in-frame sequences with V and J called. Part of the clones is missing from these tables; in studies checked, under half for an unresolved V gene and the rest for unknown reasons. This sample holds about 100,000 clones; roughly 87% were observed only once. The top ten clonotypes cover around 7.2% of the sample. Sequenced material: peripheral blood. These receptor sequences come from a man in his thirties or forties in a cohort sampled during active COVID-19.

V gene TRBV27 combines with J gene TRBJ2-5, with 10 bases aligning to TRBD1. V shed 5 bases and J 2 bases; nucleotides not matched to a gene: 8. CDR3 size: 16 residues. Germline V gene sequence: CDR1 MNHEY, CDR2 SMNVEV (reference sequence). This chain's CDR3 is CASSPLDRGVQETQYF. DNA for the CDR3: TGTGCCAGCAGTCCCCTGGACAGGGGGGTACAAGAGACCCAGTACTTC.

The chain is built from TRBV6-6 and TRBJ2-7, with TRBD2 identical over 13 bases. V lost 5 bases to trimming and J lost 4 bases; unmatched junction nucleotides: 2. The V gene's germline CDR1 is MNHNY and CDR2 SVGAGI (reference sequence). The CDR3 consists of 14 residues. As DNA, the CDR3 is TGTGCCAGCAGTCGGACTAGCGGGGGATACGAGCAGTACTTC. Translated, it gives CASSRTSGGYEQYF.

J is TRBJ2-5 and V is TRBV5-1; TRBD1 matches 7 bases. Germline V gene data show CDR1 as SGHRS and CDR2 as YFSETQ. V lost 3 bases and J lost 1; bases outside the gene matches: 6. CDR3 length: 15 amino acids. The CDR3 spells CASSWATGSQETQYF. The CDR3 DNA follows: TGCGCCAGCAGCTGGGCGACAGGGAGCCAAGAGACCCAGTACTTC.

CDR3 in amino acids: CASSPGAGYSEQYF. In nucleotides, the CDR3 is TGCGCCAGCAGTCCTGGGGCAGGATATTCCGAGCAGTACTTC. The V and J genes are TRBV5-1 and TRBJ2-7, with D possibly being TRBD1 (5 bases). Germline values: CDR1 SGHRS, CDR2 YFSETQ. V lost 5 bases, J lost 6 bases, and 18 bases lay in between. The CDR3 length is 14 residues. Full variable domain (outside the CDR3, taken from reference TRBV5-1 and TRBJ2-7): KAGVTQTPRYLIKTRGQQVTLSCSPISGHRSVSWYQQTPGQGLQFLFEYFSETQRNKGNFPGRFSGRQFSNSRSEMNVSTLELGDSALYLCASSPGAGYSEQYFGPGTRLTVT.

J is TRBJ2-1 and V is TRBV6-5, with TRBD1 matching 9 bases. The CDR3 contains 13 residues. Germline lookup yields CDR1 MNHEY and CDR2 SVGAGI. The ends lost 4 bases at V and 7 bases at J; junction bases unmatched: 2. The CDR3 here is CASSSGTGNEQFF. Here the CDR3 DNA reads TGTGCCAGCAGTTCCGGGACAGGGAATGAGCAGTTCTTC.

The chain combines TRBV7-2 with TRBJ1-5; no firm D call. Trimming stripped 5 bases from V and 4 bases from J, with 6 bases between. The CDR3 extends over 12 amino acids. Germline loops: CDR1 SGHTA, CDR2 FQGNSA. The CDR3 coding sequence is TGTGCCAGCAGCCCCTATAATCAGCCCCAGCATTTT. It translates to CASSPYNQPQHF. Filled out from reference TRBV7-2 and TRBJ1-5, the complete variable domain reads GAGVSQSPSNKVTEKGKDVELRCDPISGHTALYWYRQSLGQGLEFLIYFQGNSAPDKSGLPSDRFSAERTGGSVSTLTIQRTQQEDSAVYLCASSPYNQPQHFGDGTRLSIL.

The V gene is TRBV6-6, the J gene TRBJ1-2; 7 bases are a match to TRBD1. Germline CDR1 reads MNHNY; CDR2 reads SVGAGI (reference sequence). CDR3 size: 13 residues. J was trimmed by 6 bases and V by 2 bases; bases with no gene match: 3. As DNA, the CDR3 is TGTGCCAGCAGTTACAGGACAGGAAATGGCTACACCTTC. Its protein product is CASSYRTGNGYTF.

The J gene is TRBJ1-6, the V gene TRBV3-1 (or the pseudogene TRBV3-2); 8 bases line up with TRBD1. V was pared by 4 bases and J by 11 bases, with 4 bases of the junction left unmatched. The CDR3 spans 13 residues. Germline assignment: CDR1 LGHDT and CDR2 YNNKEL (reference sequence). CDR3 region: CASSPSGGAPLHF. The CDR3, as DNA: TGTGCCAGCAGCCCTTCAGGGGGCGCACCCCTCCACTTT.

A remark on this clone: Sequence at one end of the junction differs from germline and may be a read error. In DNA form, the CDR3 reads TGTGCCAGCAGCCTAGCGGGACAACAAGAGACCCAGTACTTC. Its translation: CASSLAGQQETQYF. This chain connects TRBV7-2 to TRBJ2-5; 9 bases are shared with TRBD2. Looked up from germline, CDR1 is SGHTA and CDR2 is FQGNSA. This CDR3 region has 14 residues.

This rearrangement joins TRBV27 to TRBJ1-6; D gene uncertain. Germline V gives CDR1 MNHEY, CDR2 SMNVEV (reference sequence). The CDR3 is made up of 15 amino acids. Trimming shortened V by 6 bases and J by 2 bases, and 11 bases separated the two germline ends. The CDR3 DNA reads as TGTGCCAGCAGGTCAGGTGAAACCTATAATTCACCCCTCCACTTT. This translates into CASRSGETYNSPLHF.

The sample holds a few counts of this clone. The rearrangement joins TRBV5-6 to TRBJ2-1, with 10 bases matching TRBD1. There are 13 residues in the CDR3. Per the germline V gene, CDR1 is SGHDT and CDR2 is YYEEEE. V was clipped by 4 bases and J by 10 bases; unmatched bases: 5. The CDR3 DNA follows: TGTGCCAGCAGCCCGGGACAGGGGTACGAGCAGTTCTTC. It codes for CASSPGQGYEQFF.

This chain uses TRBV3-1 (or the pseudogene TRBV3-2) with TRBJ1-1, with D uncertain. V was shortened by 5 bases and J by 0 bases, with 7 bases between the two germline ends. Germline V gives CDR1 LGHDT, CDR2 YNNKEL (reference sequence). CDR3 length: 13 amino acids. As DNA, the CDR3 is TGTGCCAGCAGCAGGACTATGAACACTGAAGCTTTCTTT. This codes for CASSRTMNTEAFF.

The CDR3 sequence is CASSPGQLGSSYNSPLHF. The CDR3 nucleotides are TGTGCCAGCAGTCCAGGACAGTTGGGGAGCTCCTATAATTCACCCCTCCACTTT. The chain has TRBV27 and TRBJ1-6; D is possibly TRBD1 (6 bases). Germline V CDR1 and CDR2: MNHEY, SMNVEV (reference sequence). This CDR3 comprises 18 residues. Trimming took 5 bases from V and 0 from J, leaving 17 bases between them.

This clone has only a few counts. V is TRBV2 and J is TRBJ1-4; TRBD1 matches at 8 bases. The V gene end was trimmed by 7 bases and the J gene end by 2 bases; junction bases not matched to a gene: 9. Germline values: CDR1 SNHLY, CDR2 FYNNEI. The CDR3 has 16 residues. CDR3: CASKRDRGGTNEKLFF. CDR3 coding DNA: TGTGCCAGCAAGCGTGACAGGGGAGGGACTAATGAAAAACTGTTTTTT.

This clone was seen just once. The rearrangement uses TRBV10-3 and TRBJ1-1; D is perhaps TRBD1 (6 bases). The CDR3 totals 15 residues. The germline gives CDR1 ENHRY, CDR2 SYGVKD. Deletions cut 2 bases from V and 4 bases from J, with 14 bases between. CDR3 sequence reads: CAISEVGAMGTEAFF. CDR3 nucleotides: TGTGCCATCAGTGAGGTGGGGGCTATGGGCACTGAAGCTTTCTTT.

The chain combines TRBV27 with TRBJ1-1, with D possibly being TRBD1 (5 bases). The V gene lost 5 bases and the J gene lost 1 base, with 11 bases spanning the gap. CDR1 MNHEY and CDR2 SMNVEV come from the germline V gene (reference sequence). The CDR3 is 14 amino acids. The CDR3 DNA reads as TGTGCCAGCAGTCCGGCGGGGGGGAACACTGAAGCTTTCTTT. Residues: CASSPAGGNTEAFF.

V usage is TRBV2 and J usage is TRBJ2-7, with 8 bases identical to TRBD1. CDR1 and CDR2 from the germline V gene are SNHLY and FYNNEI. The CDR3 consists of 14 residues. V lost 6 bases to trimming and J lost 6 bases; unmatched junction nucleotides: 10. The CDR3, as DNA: TGTGCCAGCAGAAGCGCGGACAGGGTATCCGAGCAGTACTTC. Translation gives CASRSADRVSEQYF.

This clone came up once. CDR3 nucleotide sequence: TGTGCCAGCAGCTTGGGGCAGAACGAAGCTTTCTTT. It codes for CASSLGQNEAFF. The chain joins TRBV5-4 to TRBJ1-1; no clear D. This CDR3 contains 12 residues. The germline gives CDR1 SGHNT, CDR2 YYREEE (reference sequence). With 0 bases removed from V and 8 bases from J, the gap between germline ends came to 8 bases. The entire variable domain, with the rest obtained from reference TRBV5-4 and TRBJ1-1, is as follows: ETGVTQSPTHLIKTRGQQVTLRCSSQSGHNTVSWYQQALGQGPQFIFQYYREEENGRGNFPPRFSGLQFPNYSSELNVNALELDDSALYLCASSLGQNEAFFGQGTRLTVV.

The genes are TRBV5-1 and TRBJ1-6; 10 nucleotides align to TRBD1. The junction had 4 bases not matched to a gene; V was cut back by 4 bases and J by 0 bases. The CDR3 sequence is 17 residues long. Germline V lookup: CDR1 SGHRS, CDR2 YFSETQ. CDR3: CASSPGQGNSYNSPLHF. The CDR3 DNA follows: TGCGCCAGCAGCCCGGGACAGGGGAACTCCTATAATTCACCCCTCCACTTT. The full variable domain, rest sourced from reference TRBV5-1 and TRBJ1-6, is KAGVTQTPRYLIKTRGQQVTLSCSPISGHRSVSWYQQTPGQGLQFLFEYFSETQRNKGNFPGRFSGRQFSNSRSEMNVSTLELGDSALYLCASSPGQGNSYNSPLHFGNGTRLTVT.

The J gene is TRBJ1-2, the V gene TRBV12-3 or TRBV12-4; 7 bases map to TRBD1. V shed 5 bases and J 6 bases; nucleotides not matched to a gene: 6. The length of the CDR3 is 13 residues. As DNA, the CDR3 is TGTGCCAGCAGTCCCCCGGACAGGAATGGCTACACCTTC. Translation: CASSPPDRNGYTF.

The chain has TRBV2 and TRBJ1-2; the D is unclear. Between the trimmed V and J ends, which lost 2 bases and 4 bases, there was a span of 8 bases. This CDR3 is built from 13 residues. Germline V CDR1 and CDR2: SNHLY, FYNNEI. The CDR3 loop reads CASSEKPSYGYTF. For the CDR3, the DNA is TGTGCCAGCAGTGAAAAGCCTTCCTATGGCTACACCTTC.

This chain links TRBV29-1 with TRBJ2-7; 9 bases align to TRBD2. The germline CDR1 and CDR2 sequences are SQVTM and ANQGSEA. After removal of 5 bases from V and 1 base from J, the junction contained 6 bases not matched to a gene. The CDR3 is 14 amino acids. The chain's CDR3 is CSVNSGGTSYEQYF. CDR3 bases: TGCAGCGTTAATAGCGGGGGTACGTCCTACGAGCAGTACTTC.

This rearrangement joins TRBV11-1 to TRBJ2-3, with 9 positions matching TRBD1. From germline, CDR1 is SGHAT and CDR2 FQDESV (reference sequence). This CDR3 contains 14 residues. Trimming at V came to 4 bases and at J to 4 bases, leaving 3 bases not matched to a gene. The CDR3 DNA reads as TGTGCCAGCAGCTGGAGGACAGGGGCAGATACGCAGTATTTT. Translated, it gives CASSWRTGADTQYF.

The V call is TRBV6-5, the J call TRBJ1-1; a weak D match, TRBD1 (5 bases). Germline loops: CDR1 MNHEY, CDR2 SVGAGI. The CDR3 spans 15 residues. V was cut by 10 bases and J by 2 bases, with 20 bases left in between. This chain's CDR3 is CATHPTAGGNTEAFF. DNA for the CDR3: TGTGCCACCCACCCTACCGCCGGGGGAAACACTGAAGCTTTCTTT.

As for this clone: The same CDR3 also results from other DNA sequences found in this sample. CDR3 loop: CASSRGQGGTEAFF. The CDR3 DNA reads as TGTGCCAGCAGCCGGGGACAGGGTGGCACTGAAGCTTTCTTT. The rearrangement links TRBV2 to TRBJ1-1, with 9 bases fitting TRBD1. The CDR3 extends over 14 amino acids. Trimming removed 6 bases from V and 4 bases from J; junction bases left unmatched: 6. CDR1 SNHLY and CDR2 FYNNEI come from the germline V gene.

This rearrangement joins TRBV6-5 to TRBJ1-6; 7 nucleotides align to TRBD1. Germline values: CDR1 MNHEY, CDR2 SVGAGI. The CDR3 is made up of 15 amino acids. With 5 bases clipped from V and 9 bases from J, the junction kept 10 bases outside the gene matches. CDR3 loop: CASSRQGAIGSPLHF. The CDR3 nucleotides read TGTGCCAGCAGTAGACAGGGTGCTATAGGTTCACCCCTCCACTTT.

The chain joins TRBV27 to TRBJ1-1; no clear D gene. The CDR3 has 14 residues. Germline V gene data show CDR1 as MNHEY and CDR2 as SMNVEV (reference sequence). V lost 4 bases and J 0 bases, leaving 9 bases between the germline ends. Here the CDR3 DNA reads TGTGCCAGCAGTTCGACAAATATGAACACTGAAGCTTTCTTT. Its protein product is CASSSTNMNTEAFF.